Reported below is one TCR beta chain. Its antigen remains unidentified. The sample is drawn from a study of vaccination effects on CD4 cells after COVID-19. Findings and caveats of the study: Clones that were induced by infection or by vaccine showed marked contraction late after vaccination.

The method was immunoSEQ multiplex PCR; TCRdb's version includes in-frame clones alone and lacks a portion of them. The sample lists 28,000 or so clones, about 73% occurring once. Antigen-specific CD4+ T cells were expanded with viral peptide pools in the ViraFEST assay before sequencing. Isolation of CD4+ T cells took place after approximately 10 days of culture. It was two doses of either the BNT162b2 or mRNA-1273 vaccine that participants received. IL-2 medium supplanted half the medium on days 3 and 7. This specimen consisted of CD4+ T cells from PBMCs cultured with HCoV-NL63 spike peptides, obtained after COVID-19 vaccination. The receptor was isolated from a human donor who received a COVID-19 vaccine.

Here the CDR3 reads CASSLGTSGGRNEQFF. CDR3 sequence (DNA): TGTGCCAGCAGCTTAGGGACTAGCGGGGGTAGAAATGAGCAGTTCTTC. This rearrangement joins TRBV7-2 to TRBJ2-1, with 13 bases fitting TRBD2. This CDR3 has 16 amino acids. The germline gives CDR1 SGHTA, CDR2 FQGNSA. V lost 1 base and J lost 7; bases outside the gene matches: 4.